A single count supports the clone carrying this T cell receptor (beta chain). Enrolment of Seattle patients took place during active infection, and they were followed longitudinally. The data belong to a study of blood T cell repertoires in COVID-19. Study information: Acute and convalescent COVID-19 specimens originated in the United States, Italy and Spain. The cDNA or gDNA used as material had been derived from T cells, B-cell-depleted T cells, or PBMCs.

This table comes from immunoSEQ multiplex PCR, and its TCRdb copy is limited to in-frame clones, with some not included. This table has around 140,000 clones, around 89% appearing once. The CDR3 contains 13 residues. V was shortened by 6 bases and J by 7 bases, with 10 bases between the two germline ends. CDR1 and CDR2 from the germline V gene are KGHSH and LQKENI. The V and J genes are TRBV18 and TRBJ1-6; D unresolved. The receptor was isolated from a man aged 55 to 70 with COVID-19, enrolled during active disease. The sequenced sample consisted of peripheral blood. Here the CDR3 reads CASSEGGNSPLHF. The CDR3, as DNA: TGTGCCAGCTCCGAGGGTGGGAATTCACCCCTCCACTTT.